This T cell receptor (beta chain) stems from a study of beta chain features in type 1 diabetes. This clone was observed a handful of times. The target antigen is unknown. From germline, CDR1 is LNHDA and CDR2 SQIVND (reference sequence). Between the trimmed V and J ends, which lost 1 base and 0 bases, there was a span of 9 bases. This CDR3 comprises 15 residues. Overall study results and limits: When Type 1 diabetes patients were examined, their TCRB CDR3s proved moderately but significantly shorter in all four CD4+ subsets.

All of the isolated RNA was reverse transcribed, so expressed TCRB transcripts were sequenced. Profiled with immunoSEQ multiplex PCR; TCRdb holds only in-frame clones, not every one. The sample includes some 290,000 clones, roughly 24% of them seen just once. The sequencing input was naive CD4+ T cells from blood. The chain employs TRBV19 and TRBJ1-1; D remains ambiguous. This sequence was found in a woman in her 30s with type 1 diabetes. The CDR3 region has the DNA TGTGCCAGTAGTATAGGAGGTTTGGTGAACACTGAAGCTTTCTTT. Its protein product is CASSIGGLVNTEAFF. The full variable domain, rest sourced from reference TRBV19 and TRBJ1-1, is DGGITQSPKYLFRKEGQNVTLSCEQNLNHDAMYWYRQDPGQGLRLIYYSQIVNDFQKGDIAEGYSVSREKKESFPLTVTSAQKNPTAFYLCASSIGGLVNTEAFFGQGTRLTVV.